This TCR beta chain came from a study of CD8 T cells in ankylosing spondylitis. Germline values: CDR1 SGHVS, CDR2 FQNEAQ. V lost 4 bases to trimming and J lost 5 bases, with 11 bases between them. The CDR3 covers 13 residues. MiXCR, applied by TCRdb to the 5' RACE reads, yields one record per CDR3 protein. The repertoire consists of 200,000 to 250,000 distinct CDR3 sequences, with about 11% occurring once and the leading ten covering less than 3%. The chain joins TRBV7-8 to TRBJ1-2; D gene ambiguous. The specimen was blood, either unsorted or a sorted T cell fraction (not recorded which). The TCR originated in a male donor with ankylosing spondylitis or in good health (not recorded which). The CDR3 sequence is CASSYVLGYGYTF. The CDR3 coding sequence is TGTGCCAGCAGCTATGTATTGGGGTATGGCTACACCTTC.